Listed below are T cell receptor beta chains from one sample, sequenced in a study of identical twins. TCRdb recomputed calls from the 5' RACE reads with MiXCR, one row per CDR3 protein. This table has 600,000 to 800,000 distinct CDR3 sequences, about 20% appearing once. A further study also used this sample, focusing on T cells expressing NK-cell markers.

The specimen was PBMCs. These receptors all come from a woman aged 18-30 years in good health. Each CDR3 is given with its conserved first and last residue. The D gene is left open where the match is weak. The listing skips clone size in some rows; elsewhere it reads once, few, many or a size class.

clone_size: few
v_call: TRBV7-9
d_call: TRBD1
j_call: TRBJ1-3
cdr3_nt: TGTGCCAGCGGCTCGGACAGGGATGGAAACACCATATATTTT
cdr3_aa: CASGSDRDGNTIYF

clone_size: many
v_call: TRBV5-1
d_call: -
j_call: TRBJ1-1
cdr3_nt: TGCGCCAGCAGTAGGCAGGTGGGAAACACTGAAGCTTTCTTT
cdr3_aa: CASSRQVGNTEAFF

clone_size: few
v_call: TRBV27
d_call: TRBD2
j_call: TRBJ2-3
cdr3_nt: TGTGCCAGCACCCACGGCGGGAGGCCCACAGATACGCAGTATTTT
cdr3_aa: CASTHGGRPTDTQYF

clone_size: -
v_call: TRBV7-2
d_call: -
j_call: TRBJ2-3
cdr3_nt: TGTGCCAGCACCTATCTCACAGATACGCAGTATTTT
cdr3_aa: CASTYLTDTQYF

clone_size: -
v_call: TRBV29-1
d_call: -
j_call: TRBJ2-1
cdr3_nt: TGCAGCGTTGTAGCTCCTAAGATAAGGGGTGGTGAGCAGTTCTTC
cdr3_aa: CSVVAPKIRGGEQFF

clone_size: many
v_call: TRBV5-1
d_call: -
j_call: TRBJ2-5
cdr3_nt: TGCGCCAGCAGCTTGGTATCCCCTAACGGAGAGACCCAGTACTTC
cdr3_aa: CASSLVSPNGETQYF

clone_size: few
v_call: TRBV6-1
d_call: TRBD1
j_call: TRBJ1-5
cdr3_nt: TGTGCCAGCAGAACTGTAAGGGACAGCCGTAATCAGCCCCAGCATTTT
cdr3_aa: CASRTVRDSRNQPQHF

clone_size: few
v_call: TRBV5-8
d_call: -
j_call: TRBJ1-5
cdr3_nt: TGTGCCAGCAGCTTGTTTCAGCGCAATCAGCCCCAGCATTTT
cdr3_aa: CASSLFQRNQPQHF

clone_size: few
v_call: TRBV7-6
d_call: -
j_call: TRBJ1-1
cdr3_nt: TGTGCCAGCAGCCCCCTGAACCGACAGTTTGCCATGAACACTGAAGCTTTCTTT
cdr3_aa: CASSPLNRQFAMNTEAFF

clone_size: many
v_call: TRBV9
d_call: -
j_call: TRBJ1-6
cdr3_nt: TGTGCCAGCAGCGACGGGACCGATAATTCACCCCTCCACTTT
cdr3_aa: CASSDGTDNSPLHF